A single sample gave rise to the 18 T cell receptor beta chains below, sequenced in a study of blood T cell repertoires in COVID-19. The assay was immunoSEQ multiplex PCR, and TCRdb's table has in-frame clones only and misses some. The sample has about 290,000 clones, 89% seen once. The sequencing input was peripheral blood. These receptors came from a woman in her twenties or thirties with COVID-19, enrolled during active disease.

The chain is built from TRBV6-5 and TRBJ2-1; possible D gene TRBD2, 7 bases. From germline, CDR1 is MNHEY and CDR2 SVGAGI. Trimming removed 5 bases at V and 8 bases at J, with 19 bases between. The CDR3 extends over 15 amino acids. CDR3 protein: CASSRPWGGAYEQFF. CDR3 in DNA: TGTGCCAGCAGTCGACCTTGGGGGGGGGCCTATGAGCAGTTCTTC.

V and J are TRBV5-1 and TRBJ1-2, with D perhaps matching TRBD1 (6 bases). The germline CDR1 and CDR2 sequences are SGHRS and YFSETQ. This CDR3 region has 15 residues. V shed 0 bases and J shed 4 bases, with 13 bases lying between them. In DNA, the CDR3 is TGCGCCAGCAGCTTGGCATCCCAGGGGCTCTATGGCTACACCTTC. Translated: CASSLASQGLYGYTF.

This rearrangement joins TRBV27 to TRBJ1-5; perhaps TRBD1 as D (5 bases). Trimming cost V 8 bases and J 3 bases, with 23 bases left between them. This CDR3 contains 17 residues. The germline gives CDR1 MNHEY, CDR2 SMNVEV (reference sequence). CDR3: CASAKAPGRGDNQPQHF. The CDR3 DNA reads as TGTGCCAGCGCAAAGGCCCCCGGGAGGGGTGACAATCAGCCCCAGCATTTT.

In its sample, this clone was seen once. This chain connects TRBV6-5 to TRBJ1-1; 12 bases match TRBD1. The CDR3 covers 14 residues. V trimming: 9 bases; J trimming: 10 bases; junction bases outside the gene matches: 12. Germline V gene sequence: CDR1 MNHEY, CDR2 SVGAGI. The CDR3 DNA reads TGTGCCAGTAGCCTCCCGGGACAGGGGGCGCGAGCTTTCTTT. Amino acid sequence: CASSLPGQGARAFF.

The CDR3 nucleotides read TGTGCCAGCGCGACGGGACAGCAAGACCTTCCTAGCGCCAAAAACATTCAGTACTTC. Its protein is CASATGQQDLPSAKNIQYF. The chain recombines TRBV27 with TRBJ2-4; 7 bases agree with TRBD1. Per germline, CDR1 MNHEY and CDR2 SMNVEV (reference sequence). Trimming at V came to 8 bases and at J to 1 base, leaving 20 bases not matched to a gene. The CDR3 has 19 amino acids.

The chain is built from TRBV19 and TRBJ2-2; no firm D call. The V gene's germline CDR1 is LNHDA and CDR2 SQIVND (reference sequence). Trimming pared 3 bases from V and 1 base from J, leaving 6 bases between. The CDR3 consists of 14 residues. CDR3: CASSIRRNTGELFF. The CDR3 DNA is TGTGCCAGTAGTATCCGTCGGAACACCGGGGAGCTGTTTTTT.

The chain links TRBV14 to TRBJ1-2, with D uncertain. Germline lookup yields CDR1 SGHDN and CDR2 FVKESK. Deletions cut 3 bases from V and 6 bases from J, with 17 bases between. The CDR3 totals 15 residues. CDR3 amino acids: CASSHSLTTRNGYTF. As DNA, the CDR3 is TGTGCCAGCAGCCACAGTCTGACGACTAGAAATGGCTACACCTTC.

This clone occurred once. The chain couples TRBV4-1 to TRBJ1-6, with unresolved D. This CDR3 is built from 15 residues. Trimming stripped 1 base from V and 5 bases from J, with 9 bases between. CDR1 MGHRA and CDR2 YSYEKL come from the germline V gene. CDR3 in amino acids: CASSQVPVDNSPLHF. In DNA, the CDR3 is TGCGCCAGCAGCCAAGTCCCAGTCGATAATTCACCCCTCCACTTT.

In this sample, this clone turned up once. The gene calls are TRBV12-3 or TRBV12-4 and TRBJ2-7; D gene ambiguous. Trimming removed 1 base from V and 8 bases from J, with 6 bases in between. The CDR3 runs to 11 residues. In nucleotides, the CDR3 is TGTGCCAGCAGTTTAGGTGCGAAGCAGTACTTC. Translating it yields CASSLGAKQYF.

The chain recombines TRBV27 with TRBJ2-1, with D maybe TRBD1 (6 bases). CDR3 length: 14 amino acids. V lost 4 bases and J lost 7, with 14 bases in between. Germline values: CDR1 MNHEY, CDR2 SMNVEV (reference sequence). The CDR3 is CASSYQGLRNEQFF. In DNA form, the CDR3 reads TGTGCCAGCAGTTACCAGGGGTTGAGGAATGAGCAGTTCTTC.

This clone was picked up a small number of times. The rearrangement uses TRBV27 and TRBJ2-3; possibly TRBD1 for D (5 bases). Germline values: CDR1 MNHEY, CDR2 SMNVEV (reference sequence). The CDR3 loop spans 15 amino acids. Between the trimmed V and J ends, which lost 2 bases and 4 bases, there was a span of 13 bases. CDR3 sequence reads: CASSLGAGRPDTQYF. As DNA, the CDR3 is TGTGCCAGCAGTTTAGGGGCAGGGCGGCCAGATACGCAGTATTTT.

The V call is TRBV6-1, the J call TRBJ1-1, with 8 bases that match TRBD1. V gave up 3 bases and J gave up 11 bases; unmatched junction bases: 14. Per germline, CDR1 MNHNS and CDR2 SASEGT. This CDR3 has 15 residues. CDR3 residues: CASSDLGQGLAAAFF. In DNA form, the CDR3 reads TGTGCCAGCAGTGACCTCGGACAGGGATTGGCTGCGGCTTTCTTT.

The chain links TRBV7-2 to TRBJ2-1; 13 bases align to TRBD2. The germline CDR1 and CDR2 sequences are SGHTA and FQGNSA. Germline trimming cut 5 bases from V and 5 bases from J; bases unmatched to any gene: 6. CDR3 size: 16 residues. CDR3 coding DNA: TGTGCCAGCAGCAGATCCGGGACTAGCGGGGACAATGAGCAGTTCTTC. As protein: CASSRSGTSGDNEQFF.

The V call is TRBV10-2, the J call TRBJ2-5; 8 bases match TRBD2. With 0 bases clipped from V and 7 bases from J, the junction kept 7 bases outside the gene matches. The CDR3 has 15 residues. The germline V gene encodes CDR1 WSHSY and CDR2 SAAADI. The CDR3 reads CASSESMAGGWTQYF. CDR3 nucleotide sequence: TGCGCCAGCAGTGAGTCGATGGCGGGGGGCTGGACCCAGTACTTC.

V usage is TRBV4-1 and J usage is TRBJ1-4; 7 bases match TRBD1. CDR3 length: 15 amino acids. Germline assignment: CDR1 MGHRA and CDR2 YSYEKL. The V segment lost 0 bases and the J segment 6 bases; nucleotides outside the gene matches: 4. The CDR3 region is CASSQDDRDDEKLFF. The CDR3 nucleotides read TGCGCCAGCAGCCAAGATGACAGGGACGATGAAAAACTGTTTTTT.

The rearrangement uses TRBV2 and TRBJ1-2; the D gene is possibly TRBD1 (5 bases). Trimming stripped 7 bases from V and 6 bases from J, with 15 bases between. Germline V gives CDR1 SNHLY, CDR2 FYNNEI. The CDR3 totals 13 residues. CDR3 in DNA: TGTGCCAGCACTCTACTCGCGGGGGATGGCTACACCTTC. Residues: CASTLLAGDGYTF.

This clone was seen once. V gene TRBV5-4 combines with J gene TRBJ1-2; maybe TRBD1 (5 bases). Germline lookup yields CDR1 SGHNT and CDR2 YYREEE (reference sequence). V shed 5 bases and J shed 8 bases, with 16 bases lying between them. The CDR3 length is 13 residues. CDR3 nucleotide sequence: TGTGCCAGCAGGCAGGCGGGGGTGGGCGGCTACACCTTC. Its protein is CASRQAGVGGYTF.

This chain joins TRBV5-4 and TRBJ2-1, with D uncertain. Germline CDR1 and CDR2: SGHNT and YYREEE (reference sequence). V lost 5 bases, J lost 3 bases, and 12 bases lay in between. The CDR3 loop spans 14 amino acids. CDR3 coding DNA: TGTGCCAGCAGTCCTGACTCAAACTACAATGAGCAGTTCTTC. Its protein product is CASSPDSNYNEQFF.